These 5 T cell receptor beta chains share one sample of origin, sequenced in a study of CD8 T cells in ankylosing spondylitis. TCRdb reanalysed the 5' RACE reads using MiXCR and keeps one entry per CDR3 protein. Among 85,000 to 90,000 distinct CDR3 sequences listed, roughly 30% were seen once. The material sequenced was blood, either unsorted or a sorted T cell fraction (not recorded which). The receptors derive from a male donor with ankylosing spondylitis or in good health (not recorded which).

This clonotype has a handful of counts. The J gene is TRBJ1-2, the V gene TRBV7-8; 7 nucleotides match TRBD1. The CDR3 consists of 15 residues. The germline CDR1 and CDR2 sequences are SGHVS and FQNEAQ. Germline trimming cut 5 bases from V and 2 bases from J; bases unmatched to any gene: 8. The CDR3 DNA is TGTGCCAGCAGCCCACAGGGGCTCGTCAACTATGGCTACACCTTC. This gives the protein CASSPQGLVNYGYTF.

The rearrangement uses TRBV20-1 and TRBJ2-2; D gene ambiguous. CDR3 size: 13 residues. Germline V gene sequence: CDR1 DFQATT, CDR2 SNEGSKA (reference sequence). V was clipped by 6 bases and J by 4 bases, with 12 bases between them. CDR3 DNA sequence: TGCAGTGCCCCTGATCCGACCACCGGGGAGCTGTTTTTT. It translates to CSAPDPTTGELFF.

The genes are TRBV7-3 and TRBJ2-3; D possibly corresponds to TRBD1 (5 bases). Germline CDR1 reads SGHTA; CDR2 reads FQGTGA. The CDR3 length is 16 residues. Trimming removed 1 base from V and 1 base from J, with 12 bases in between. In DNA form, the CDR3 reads TGTGCCAGCAGCTTAATCAGGGTGCGACGCACAGATACGCAGTATTTT. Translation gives CASSLIRVRRTDTQYF. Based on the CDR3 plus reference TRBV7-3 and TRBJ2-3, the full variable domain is GAGVSQTPSNKVTEKGKYVELRCDPISGHTALYWYRQSLGQGPEFLIYFQGTGAADDSGLPNDRFFAVRPEGSVSTLKIQRTERGDSAVYLCASSLIRVRRTDTQYFGPGTRLTVL.

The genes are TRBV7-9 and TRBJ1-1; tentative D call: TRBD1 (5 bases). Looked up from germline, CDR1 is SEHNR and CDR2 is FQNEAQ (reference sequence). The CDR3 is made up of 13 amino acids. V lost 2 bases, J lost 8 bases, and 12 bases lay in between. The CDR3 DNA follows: TGTGCCAGCAGCTTACAGGGCTGGGGAGAAGCTTTCTTT. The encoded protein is CASSLQGWGEAFF.

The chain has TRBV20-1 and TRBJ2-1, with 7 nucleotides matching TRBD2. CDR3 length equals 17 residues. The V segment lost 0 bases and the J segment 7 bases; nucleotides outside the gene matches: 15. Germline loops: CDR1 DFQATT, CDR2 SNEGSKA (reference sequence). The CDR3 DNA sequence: TGCAGTGCTAGAGATAAGGGGCTAGCGGTCCTTGTGAATGAGCAGTTCTTC. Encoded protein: CSARDKGLAVLVNEQFF.